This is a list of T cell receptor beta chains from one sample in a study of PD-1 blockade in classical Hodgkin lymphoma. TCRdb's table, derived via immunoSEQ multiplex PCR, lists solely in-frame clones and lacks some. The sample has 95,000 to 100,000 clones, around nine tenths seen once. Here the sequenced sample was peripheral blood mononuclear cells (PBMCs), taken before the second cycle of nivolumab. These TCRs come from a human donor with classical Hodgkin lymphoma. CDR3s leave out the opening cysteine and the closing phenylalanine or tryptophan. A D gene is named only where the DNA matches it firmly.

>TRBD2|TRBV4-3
ASSQFLAGGNEQF
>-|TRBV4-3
ASSQDWVSGANVLT
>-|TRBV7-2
ASSLQGTTTGELF
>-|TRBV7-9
ASSYTYEQY
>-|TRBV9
ASSVAGQYNEQF
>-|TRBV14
ASSRGAFSADTQY
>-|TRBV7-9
ASSTRPLGNEKLF
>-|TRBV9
ASSVNNDSPLH
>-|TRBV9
ASSAEDTQY
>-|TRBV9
ASSVDGSTDTQY
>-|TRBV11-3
ASSLGGGSGNTIY
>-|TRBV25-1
ASSQVASGVYNEQF
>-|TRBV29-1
SVAPRYTDTQY
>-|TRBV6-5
ASSPQPSETQY
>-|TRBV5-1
ASSFQNQNTGELF
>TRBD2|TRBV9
ASSVVGLAGGEQF
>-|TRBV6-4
AIRQDTYEQY
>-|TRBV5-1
ASSLSGTGNTEAF
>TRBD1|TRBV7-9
ASSLGRTGSYT
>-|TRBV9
ASSAHGRKTQETQY
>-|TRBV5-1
ASAGGTLNTDTQY
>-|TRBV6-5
ASSPGGGETQY
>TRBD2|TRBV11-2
ASSFPSGGLGEQY
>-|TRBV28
ASSLVVETDDGYT
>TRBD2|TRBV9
ASSAGTSGDTSTDTQY
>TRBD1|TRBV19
ASSFGTGIYEQY
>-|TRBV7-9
ASSFRQLNTEAF
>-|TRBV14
ASSQDRGNIQY
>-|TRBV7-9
ASSATRGHYGYT
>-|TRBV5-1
ASSGSGEAF
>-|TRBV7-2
ASGSLKGTDTQY
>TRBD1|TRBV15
ATSREGGRETQY
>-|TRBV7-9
ASSSQAGNTIY
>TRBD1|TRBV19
ASSYRGHNEQF
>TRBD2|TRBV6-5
ANSYSGGGGADTQY
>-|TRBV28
ASRGAGPLREQY
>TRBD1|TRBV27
ASSPGTGTEAF
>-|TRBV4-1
ASSQDDPGLYNEQF
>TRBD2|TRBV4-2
ASSQEQSSGGEETQY
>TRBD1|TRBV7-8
ASSLVQGPSYEQY
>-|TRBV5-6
ASSLDAGAYGYT
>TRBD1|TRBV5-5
ASSRDRVGANVLT
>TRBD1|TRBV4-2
ASSQESRTGEVGELF
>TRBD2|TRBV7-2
ASSFPGLVEQY
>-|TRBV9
ASSVEGARGRVDEQF
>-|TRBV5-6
ASSLAGNEKLF
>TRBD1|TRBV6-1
ASSGGTGGRETQY
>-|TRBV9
ASSVEQGQETQY
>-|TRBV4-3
ASSRAGEGTQY
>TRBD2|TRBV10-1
ASSDRPLGAGDSTDTQY